The sequence of this T cell receptor (beta chain) was determined in a study of early T cells in non-severe SARS-CoV-2 infection. Whole-study results and caveats: Using VDJdb, the matching emphasized anti-spike CD8 responses while missing private and CD4 specificities.

Molecules of cDNA were individually given unique molecular identifiers that were attached to them. TCRdb re-derived calls from the 5' RACE reads in MiXCR, one entry per CDR3 protein. The sample yields tens of thousands of distinct CDR3 sequences, less than 15% seen once. V shed 2 bases and J shed 2 bases, with 7 bases lying between them. Germline CDR1 and CDR2: SGHTA and FQGTGA. The CDR3 is made up of 13 amino acids. This clonotype was counted ten times or more. The antigen remains unidentified. The chain joins TRBV7-3 to TRBJ2-7; D is uncertain. This TCR was recovered from an adult who was a healthcare worker with PCR-confirmed SARS-CoV-2 infection or an uninfected control (not recorded which). The sequencing input was whole blood. For the CDR3, the DNA is TGTGCCAGCAGCTTAGGAGCCACCTACGAGCAGTACTTC. Protein product: CASSLGATYEQYF.